The text below deals with one T cell receptor beta chain. This sample was taken from a study of preoperative IRX-2 immunotherapy in early breast cancer. Noted treatment: preoperative locoregional IRX-2 cytokine immunotherapy. Patients received preoperative, locoregional IRX-2 cytokine immunotherapy in a phase Ib study. This CDR3 is 14 amino acids long. Germline CDR1 is LNHNV and CDR2 is YYDKDF (reference sequence). V was cut by 0 bases and J by 14 bases, with 17 bases left in between. TCRdb's copy holds only in-frame clones and misses some; the assay was immunoSEQ multiplex PCR. Here the sample spans 34,000 or so clones, about four fifths being singletons.

The rearrangement links TRBV15 to TRBJ2-1, with D possibly TRBD2 on 7 matching bases. This TCR was sampled from a human donor with breast cancer. Source: lymph node tissue, taken from a patient treated with IRX-2 immunotherapy. CDR3 amino acids: CATSRDPVGGRKFF. The CDR3, as DNA: TGTGCCACCAGCAGAGATCCGGTCGGGGGGCGAAAGTTCTTC.